The clone carrying this TCR beta chain was observed many times. Its cognate antigen is unknown. These data come from a study of T cells in Graves' hyperthyroidism and ophthalmopathy. Study-wide points: Within blood appeared most thyroid clonotypes that had expanded above 0.001. Separating ophthalmopathy from stable hyperthyroidism was achieved by a 13 V-J model. The model forecast ophthalmopathy, anticipating it by a median roughly 6 months before onset.

Uncontrolled infection, other autoimmune disease, pregnancy or lactation led to exclusion. The ends were cut back, 6 bases at V and 3 bases at J, with 14 bases in the middle. This CDR3 comprises 14 residues. Germline lookup yields CDR1 SNHLY and CDR2 FYNNEI. Researchers took RNA transcripts and amplified the TCR beta CDR3 regions from them. The HTBI primer set drove a first-round RT-PCR of the TCR CDR3. TCRdb redid the calling of the multiplex PCR reads with MiXCR, one entry per CDR3 protein. The table lists some 650,000 distinct CDR3 sequences, 15% to 20% of them singletons. What was sequenced was blood. The origin of this receptor is a woman aged 40 to 50 with Graves' ophthalmopathy. The V and J genes are TRBV2 and TRBJ2-5; D possibly corresponds to TRBD2 (6 bases). CDR3 nucleotide sequence: TGTGCCAGCAGAAAGTTTGTAGCGGAAGAGACCCAGTACTTC. This encodes CASRKFVAEETQYF.